The clone carrying this T cell receptor (beta chain) was seen only a few times. This entry comes from a study of blood T cells in healthy people across ages. A sample-barcoded 5' primer and a J-beta primer mix were used in a second PCR of roughly 6 to 11 cycles. TCRdb re-analysed the 5' RACE reads in MiXCR, keeping a single row per CDR3 protein. The sample carries around 790,000 distinct CDR3 sequences, under 45% recorded once. The sequence was collected from a man aged 55-75 years in good health. The sequencing input was blood.

CDR3 DNA: TGCAGCGTTGGGCGTCAGGGCTATGGCTACACCTTC. Protein sequence: CSVGRQGYGYTF. The J gene is TRBJ1-2, the V gene TRBV29-1; TRBD1 might be the D (5 bases). V was shortened by 4 bases and J by 4 bases, with 10 bases between the two germline ends. CDR1 and CDR2 (germline): SQVTM, ANQGSEA. CDR3 length equals 12 residues.